A selection of T cell receptor beta chains follows, all from one sample in a study of identical twins' blood T cells. MiXCR was run by TCRdb on the 5' RACE reads, yielding one entry per CDR3 protein. The table records 350,000 to 450,000 distinct CDR3 sequences, roughly 28% of them present only once. Sequenced: PBMCs. These TCRs come from a woman aged 18 to 55 in good health. The conserved cysteine and the conserved F or W are not part of the CDR3 here. D genes are given only for firm matches.

V: TRBV12-3/TRBV12-4; J: TRBJ1-2; D: TRBD1; CDR3: ASSQRRGQGIVGYT
V: TRBV10-2; J: TRBJ1-1; D: -; CDR3: ASSESNPIDTEAF
V: TRBV19; J: TRBJ2-1; D: -; CDR3: ASSIELGRGTAGEQF
V: TRBV7-2; J: TRBJ1-2; D: -; CDR3: ASGIPGTMYYGYT
V: TRBV29-1; J: TRBJ2-2; D: TRBD1; CDR3: SVEGQGSGELF
V: TRBV23-1; J: TRBJ2-7; D: -; CDR3: ASSCGRCYERY
V: TRBV3-1; J: TRBJ1-5; D: -; CDR3: ASSTRGDQPQH
V: TRBV19; J: TRBJ2-7; D: TRBD2; CDR3: ATRDYSYEQY
V: TRBV20-1; J: TRBJ2-3; D: TRBD2; CDR3: SAYLAGGLTDTQY
V: TRBV4-1; J: TRBJ2-1; D: -; CDR3: VSSRDEETSSYNEQF
V: TRBV27; J: TRBJ1-1; D: -; CDR3: ASSSIGQSPEAF
V: TRBV5-1; J: TRBJ2-1; D: TRBD1; CDR3: ASSLGTGVNEQF
V: TRBV20-1; J: TRBJ1-5; D: TRBD1; CDR3: SASGQANNQPQH
V: TRBV19; J: TRBJ1-5; D: -; CDR3: ASTRWPGSNQPQH
V: TRBV7-2; J: TRBJ1-2; D: -; CDR3: ASSVRAATSNYGYT
V: TRBV6-2/TRBV6-3; J: TRBJ2-1; D: -; CDR3: ATYSLVRQF
V: TRBV20-1; J: TRBJ2-3; D: -; CDR3: SAPRQTDTQY
V: TRBV9; J: TRBJ2-3; D: TRBD1; CDR3: ASSVTGVITDTQY